The rows below give T cell receptor beta chains drawn from one sample of a study of cytomegalovirus exposure and HLA in healthy donors. The assay was immunoSEQ multiplex PCR, and TCRdb's table has in-frame clones only and misses some. The sample yields 200,000 or so clones, roughly 87% seen once. Sequencing used PBMCs. The receptors here all came from a girl under two years old in good health and CMV-seronegative. The CDR3 runs from the conserved cysteine through the conserved F or W. D genes are given only for firm matches. Clone size, where shown, is once, few, many, or a class for clones that have expanded.

len,v_gene,j_gene,abundance,d_gene,CDR3aa,CDR3nt
14,TRBV29-1,TRBJ2-2,NA,NA,CSVEGRVGTGELFF,TGCAGCGTTGAAGGCAGGGTTGGCACCGGGGAGCTGTTTTTT
14,TRBV29-1,TRBJ2-5,NA,NA,CSVEWRGSQETQYF,TGCAGCGTTGAATGGCGGGGATCCCAAGAGACCCAGTACTTC
13,TRBV6-1,TRBJ2-5,NA,NA,CASRVLLQETQYF,TGTGCCAGCCGGGTTTTGTTACAAGAGACCCAGTACTTC
14,TRBV7-8,TRBJ2-7,NA,TRBD2,CASSLGLAGDEQYF,TGTGCCAGCAGCTTAGGGCTAGCGGGAGACGAGCAGTACTTC
15,TRBV19,TRBJ2-1,NA,TRBD2,CASRPLSGGRNEQFF,TGTGCCAGTAGGCCTCTTAGCGGGGGCCGTAATGAGCAGTTCTTC
13,TRBV5-8,TRBJ2-3,NA,NA,CASSFGSVDTQYF,TGTGCCAGCAGCTTCGGGTCTGTCGATACGCAGTATTTT
19,TRBV11-3,TRBJ2-2,NA,TRBD2,CASSLGHHASGRSTGELFF,TGTGCCAGCAGCTTAGGCCATCATGCTAGCGGGAGAAGCACCGGGGAGCTGTTTTTT
14,TRBV7-3,TRBJ2-2,NA,NA,CASSAGTYTGELFF,TGTGCCAGCAGCGCCGGGACTTACACCGGGGAGCTGTTTTTT
14,TRBV5-4,TRBJ1-4,NA,NA,CASSRSPTNEKLFF,TGTGCCAGCAGCCGCAGTCCAACTAATGAAAAACTGTTTTTT
15,TRBV7-9,TRBJ2-3,few,TRBD1,CASSLAGQGTDTQYF,TGTGCCAGCAGCTTAGCCGGACAGGGGACAGATACGCAGTATTTT
15,TRBV2,TRBJ2-7,NA,NA,CASLLYRDTSYEQYF,TGTGCCAGCCTTCTTTACCGGGACACCTCCTACGAGCAGTACTTC
14,TRBV30,TRBJ1-5,NA,TRBD1,CAWRAGQGRQPQHF,TGTGCCTGGAGGGCGGGACAGGGCAGACAGCCCCAGCATTTT
15,TRBV7-2,TRBJ2-7,NA,TRBD2,CASSLVLREGYEQYF,TGTGCCAGCAGCTTAGTACTGCGGGAGGGCTACGAGCAGTACTTC
12,TRBV7-3,TRBJ1-1,once,TRBD1,CASSLRQGRAFF,TGTGCCAGCAGCCTACGACAGGGGAGGGCTTTCTTT
18,TRBV4-1,TRBJ1-1,NA,TRBD1,CASSLSPGQGAVSTEAFF,TGCGCCAGCAGCCTCAGTCCGGGACAGGGGGCAGTAAGCACTGAAGCTTTCTTT
13,TRBV6-6,TRBJ1-2,NA,NA,CASSYDSNYGYTF,TGTGCCAGCAGTTACGACAGTAACTATGGCTACACCTTC
15,TRBV4-1,TRBJ1-2,NA,TRBD1,CASSQIGTGSHGYTF,TGCGCCAGCAGCCAAATAGGGACAGGGAGTCATGGCTACACCTTC
15,TRBV11-1,TRBJ2-7,NA,NA,CASSLRPSASYEQYF,TGTGCCAGCAGCTTACGGCCTAGCGCGTCCTACGAGCAGTACTTC
15,TRBV7-3,TRBJ2-5,NA,TRBD1,CASSPDRAGQETQYF,TGTGCCAGCAGCCCGGACAGGGCGGGTCAAGAGACCCAGTACTTC
14,TRBV7-8,TRBJ1-5,NA,NA,CASSLGLVNQPQHF,TGTGCCAGCAGCTTAGGGCTAGTTAATCAGCCCCAGCATTTT
16,TRBV19,TRBJ2-7,NA,NA,CASSASRTGLSDEQYF,TGTGCCAGTAGTGCCAGTCGGACCGGACTAAGTGACGAGCAGTACTTC
15,TRBV9,TRBJ1-1,NA,NA,CASSGGAAMNTEAFF,TGTGCCAGCAGCGGGGGCGCGGCCATGAACACTGAAGCTTTCTTT
13,TRBV5-1,TRBJ1-5,NA,NA,CASSLQGNQPQHF,TGCGCCAGCAGCTTGCAGGGCAATCAGCCCCAGCATTTT
14,TRBV6-5,TRBJ2-7,NA,NA,CASSREQVTYEQYF,TGTGCCAGCAGTCGTGAACAAGTAACCTACGAGCAGTACTTC
15,TRBV6-1,TRBJ1-5,NA,TRBD1,CASMGGQGANQPQHF,TGTGCCAGTATGGGAGGGCAGGGGGCAAATCAGCCCCAGCATTTT
16,TRBV6-1,TRBJ1-1,NA,TRBD1,CASSEDSGTGATEAFF,TGTGCCAGCAGTGAAGATTCCGGGACAGGGGCCACTGAAGCTTTCTTT
14,TRBV4-3,TRBJ2-1,NA,NA,CASSQDNPGNEQFF,TGCGCCAGCAGCCAAGATAATCCGGGCAATGAGCAGTTCTTC
16,TRBV4-2,TRBJ2-6,NA,NA,CASSQEQGSGANVLTF,TGTGCCAGCAGCCAAGAGCAGGGGTCTGGGGCCAACGTCCTGACTTTC
12,TRBV7-2,TRBJ2-7,NA,NA,CASSLAGGEQYF,TGTGCCAGCAGCTTAGCCGGGGGCGAGCAGTACTTC
15,TRBV5-1,TRBJ1-2,NA,TRBD1,CASSPTGGSNYGYTF,TGCGCCAGCAGCCCCACAGGGGGCTCTAACTATGGCTACACCTTC
16,TRBV7-7,TRBJ2-3,NA,NA,CASSPMSGYHTDTQYF,TGTGCTAGCAGTCCGATGAGCGGCTACCACACAGATACGCAGTATTTT
15,TRBV5-6,TRBJ1-6,NA,NA,CASSTIQGGDSPLHF,TGTGCCAGCAGCACGATTCAAGGGGGAGATTCACCCCTCCACTTT
19,TRBV27,TRBJ1-5,NA,NA,CASSLKWVRVTGDLVPQHF,TGTGCCAGCAGTTTAAAGTGGGTACGGGTAACAGGAGACCTTGTGCCCCAGCATTTT
15,TRBV7-6,TRBJ2-1,NA,NA,CASSLAGGHFNEQFF,TGTGCCAGCAGCTTAGCGGGGGGGCATTTTAATGAGCAGTTCTTC
15,TRBV11-2,TRBJ2-7,NA,TRBD1,CASSSVRDRVYEQYF,TGTGCCAGCAGCTCAGTCCGGGACAGGGTCTACGAGCAGTACTTC
18,TRBV30,TRBJ2-5,NA,TRBD2,CAWSVLWASGGIFETQYF,TGTGCCTGGAGTGTACTGTGGGCTAGCGGGGGTATTTTTGAGACCCAGTACTTC
20,TRBV6-1,TRBJ2-7,once,TRBD1,CASSEDPGGVGSLQSHEQYF,TGTGCCAGCAGTGAAGATCCAGGGGGCGTAGGGTCCCTCCAATCCCACGAGCAGTACTTC
15,TRBV7-9,TRBJ2-7,NA,NA,CASSFPARGSYEQYF,TGTGCCAGCAGCTTTCCTGCTAGGGGCTCCTACGAGCAGTACTTC
15,TRBV5-4,TRBJ1-1,once,TRBD1,CASSLDRGRDTEAFF,TGTGCCAGCAGCTTGGACAGGGGGAGGGACACTGAAGCTTTCTTT
15,TRBV7-3,TRBJ1-5,NA,NA,CASSFFGLENQPQHF,TGTGCCAGCAGCTTTTTCGGACTGGAAAATCAGCCCCAGCATTTT
15,TRBV7-8,TRBJ1-1,NA,TRBD1,CASSLGGQEGPEAFF,TGTGCCAGCAGCTTGGGAGGACAGGAAGGTCCTGAAGCTTTCTTT
14,TRBV6-5,TRBJ1-2,NA,NA,CASSYTRAGYGYTF,TGTGCCAGCAGTTATACTAGGGCGGGCTATGGCTACACCTTC
12,TRBV6-4,TRBJ2-7,NA,NA,CASSRLVNEQYF,TGTGCCAGCAGTAGACTAGTTAACGAGCAGTACTTC
19,TRBV30,TRBJ2-2,once,TRBD2,CAWSRVAGTSGVNTGELFF,TGTGCCTGGAGTAGGGTTGCAGGGACTAGCGGGGTGAACACCGGGGAGCTGTTTTTT
16,TRBV5-1,TRBJ2-2,NA,NA,CASTPLGSGNTGELFF,TGCGCCAGCACCCCCCTGGGGAGTGGAAACACCGGGGAGCTGTTTTTT
15,TRBV5-1,TRBJ1-1,once,NA,CASSLGGTANTEAFF,TGCGCCAGCAGCTTGGGAGGGACTGCAAACACTGAAGCTTTCTTT
13,TRBV11-3,TRBJ2-7,NA,NA,CASSRQDSYEQYF,TGTGCCAGCAGCCGTCAGGATTCCTACGAGCAGTACTTC
14,TRBV5-1,TRBJ2-7,NA,NA,CASSLDSRSYEQYF,TGCGCCAGCAGCTTGGACTCGCGGAGCTACGAGCAGTACTTC
13,TRBV30,TRBJ2-2,NA,TRBD1,CACYDRGPGELFF,TGTGCCTGCTATGACAGGGGCCCCGGGGAGCTGTTTTTT
11,TRBV7-9,TRBJ1-1,NA,NA,CASSTKGFAFF,TGTGCCAGCAGCACAAAGGGGTTCGCTTTCTTT